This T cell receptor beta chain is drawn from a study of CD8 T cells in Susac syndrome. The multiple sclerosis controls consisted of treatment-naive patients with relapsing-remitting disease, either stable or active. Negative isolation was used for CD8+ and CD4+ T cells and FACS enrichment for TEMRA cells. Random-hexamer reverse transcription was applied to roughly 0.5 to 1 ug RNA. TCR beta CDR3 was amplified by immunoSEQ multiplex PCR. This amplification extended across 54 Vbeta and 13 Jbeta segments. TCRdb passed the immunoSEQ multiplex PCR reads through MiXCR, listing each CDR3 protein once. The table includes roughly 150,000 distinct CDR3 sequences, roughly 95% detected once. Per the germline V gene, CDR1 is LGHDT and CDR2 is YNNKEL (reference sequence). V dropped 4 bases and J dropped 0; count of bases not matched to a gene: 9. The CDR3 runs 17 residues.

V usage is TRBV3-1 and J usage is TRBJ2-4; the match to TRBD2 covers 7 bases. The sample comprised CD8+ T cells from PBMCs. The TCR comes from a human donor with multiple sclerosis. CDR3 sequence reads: CASSLQEASGAKNIQYF. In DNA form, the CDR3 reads TGTGCCAGCAGCCTACAAGAGGCTAGCGGAGCCAAAAACATTCAGTACTTC. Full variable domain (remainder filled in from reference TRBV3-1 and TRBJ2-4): DTAVSQTPKYLVTQMGNDKSIKCEQNLGHDTMYWYKQDSKKFLKIMFSYNNKELIINETVPNRFSPKSPDKAHLNLHINSLELGDSAVYFCASSLQEASGAKNIQYFGAGTRLSVL.